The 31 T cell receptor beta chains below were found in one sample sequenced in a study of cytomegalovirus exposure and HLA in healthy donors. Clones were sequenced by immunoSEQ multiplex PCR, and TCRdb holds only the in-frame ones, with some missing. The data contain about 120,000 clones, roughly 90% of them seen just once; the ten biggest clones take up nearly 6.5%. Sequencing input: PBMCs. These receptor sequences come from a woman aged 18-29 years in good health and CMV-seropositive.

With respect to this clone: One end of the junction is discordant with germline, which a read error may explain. CDR3 protein: CAWSPRTGPGGF. In nucleotides, the CDR3 is TGTGCCTGGAGTCCGCGGACAGGGCCCGGAGGCTTC. The chain carries TRBV30 and TRBJ1-2; 8 positions agree with TRBD1. The CDR3 spans 12 residues. Germline V gene lookup returns CDR1 GTSNPN and CDR2 SVGIG (reference sequence).

The CDR3 protein is CASSHRTGFGNTIYF. The DNA for the CDR3 is TGTGCCAGCAGCCATCGGACAGGGTTTGGAAACACCATATATTTT. This rearrangement joins TRBV6-5 to TRBJ1-3; TRBD1 matches 8 bases. Germline V gene sequence: CDR1 MNHEY, CDR2 SVGAGI. The CDR3 consists of 15 residues. The V gene end was trimmed by 6 bases and the J gene end by 3 bases; junction bases not matched to a gene: 7.

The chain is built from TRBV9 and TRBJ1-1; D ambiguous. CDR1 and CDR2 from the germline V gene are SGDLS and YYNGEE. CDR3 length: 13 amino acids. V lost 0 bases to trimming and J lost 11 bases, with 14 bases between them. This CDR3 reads CASSVVTVPGAFF. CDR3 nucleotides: TGTGCCAGCAGCGTAGTGACGGTCCCGGGGGCTTTCTTT. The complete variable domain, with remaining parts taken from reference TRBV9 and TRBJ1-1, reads DSGVTQTPKHLITATGQRVTLRCSPRSGDLSVYWYQQSLDQGLQFLIQYYNGEERAKGNILERFSAQQFPDLHSELNLSSLELGDSALYFCASSVVTVPGAFFGQGTRLTVV.

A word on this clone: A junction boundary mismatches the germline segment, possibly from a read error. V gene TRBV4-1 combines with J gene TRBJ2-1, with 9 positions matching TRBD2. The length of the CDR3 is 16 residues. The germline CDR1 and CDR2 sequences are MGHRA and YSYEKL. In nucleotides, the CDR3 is TGCGTCAGCAGCCAGAAGGGACTAGCATTAAACAATGAGCAGTTCTTC. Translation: CVSSQKGLALNNEQFF.

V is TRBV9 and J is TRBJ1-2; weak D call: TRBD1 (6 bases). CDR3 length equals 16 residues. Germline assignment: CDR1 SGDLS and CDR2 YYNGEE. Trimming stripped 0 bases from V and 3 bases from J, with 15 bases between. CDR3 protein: CASSVDGQGSHYGYTF. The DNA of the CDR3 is TGTGCCAGCAGCGTAGACGGCCAGGGGTCCCACTATGGCTACACCTTC.

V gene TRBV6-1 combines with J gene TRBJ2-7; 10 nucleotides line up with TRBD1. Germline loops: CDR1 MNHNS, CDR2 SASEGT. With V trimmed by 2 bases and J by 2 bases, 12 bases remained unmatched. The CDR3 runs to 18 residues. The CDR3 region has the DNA TGTGCCAGCAGTGAACCGACAGGGGGCGACTTGGGTACCTACGAGCAGTACTTC. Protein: CASSEPTGGDLGTYEQYF.

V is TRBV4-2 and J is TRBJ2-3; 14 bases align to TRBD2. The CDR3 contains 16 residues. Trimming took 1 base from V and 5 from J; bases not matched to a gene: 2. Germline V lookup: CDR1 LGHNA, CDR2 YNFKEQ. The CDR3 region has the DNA TGTGCCAGCAGCCAAGCCGGGACTAGCGGGGGAGATACGCAGTATTTT. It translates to CASSQAGTSGGDTQYF.

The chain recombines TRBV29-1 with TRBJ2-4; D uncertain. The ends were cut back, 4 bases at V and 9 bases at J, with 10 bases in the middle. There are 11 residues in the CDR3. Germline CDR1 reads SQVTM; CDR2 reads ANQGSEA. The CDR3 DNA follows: TGCAGCGTTGTACGGGTCGGCATTCAGTACTTC. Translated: CSVVRVGIQYF.

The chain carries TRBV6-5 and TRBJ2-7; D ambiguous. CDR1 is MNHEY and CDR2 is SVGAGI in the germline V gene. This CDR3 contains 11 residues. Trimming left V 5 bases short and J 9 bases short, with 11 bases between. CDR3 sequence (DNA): TGTGCCAGCAGTCTCCCTCCCGTGCAGTACTTC. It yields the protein CASSLPPVQYF.

The CDR3 nucleotides are TGTGCCAGCAGTGCTAGCGGGAGCACAGATACGCAGTATTTT. Residues: CASSASGSTDTQYF. The V call is TRBV6-1, the J call TRBJ2-3; 8 bases fit TRBD2. With 4 bases clipped from V and 0 bases from J, the junction kept 0 bases outside the gene matches. CDR3 length: 14 amino acids. CDR1 and CDR2 (germline): MNHNS, SASEGT.

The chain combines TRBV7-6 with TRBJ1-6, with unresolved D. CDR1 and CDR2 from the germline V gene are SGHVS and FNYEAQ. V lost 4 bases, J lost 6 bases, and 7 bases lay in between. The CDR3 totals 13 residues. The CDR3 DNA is TGTGCCAGCAGCTCGAACATTAATTCACCCCTCCACTTT. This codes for CASSSNINSPLHF.

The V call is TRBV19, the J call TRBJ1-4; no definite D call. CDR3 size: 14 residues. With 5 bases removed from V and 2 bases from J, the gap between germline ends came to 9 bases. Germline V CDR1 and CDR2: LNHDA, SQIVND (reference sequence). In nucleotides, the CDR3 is TGTGCCAGTAGTGCTCTCGGGACTAATGAAAAACTGTTTTTT. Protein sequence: CASSALGTNEKLFF.

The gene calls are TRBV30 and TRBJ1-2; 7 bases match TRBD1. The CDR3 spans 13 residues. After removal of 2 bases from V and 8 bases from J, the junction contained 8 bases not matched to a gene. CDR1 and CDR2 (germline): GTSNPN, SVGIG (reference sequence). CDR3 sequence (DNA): TGTGCCTGGAGTCTCCAGGGGGGAGAAGGCTACACCTTC. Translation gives CAWSLQGGEGYTF.

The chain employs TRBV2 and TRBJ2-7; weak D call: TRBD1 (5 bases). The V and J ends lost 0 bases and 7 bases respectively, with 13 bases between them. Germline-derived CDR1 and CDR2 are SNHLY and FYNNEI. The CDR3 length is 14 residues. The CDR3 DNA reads TGTGCCAGCAGTGAAGCGCAGGGTTTCGGTGAGCAGTACTTC. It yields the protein CASSEAQGFGEQYF.

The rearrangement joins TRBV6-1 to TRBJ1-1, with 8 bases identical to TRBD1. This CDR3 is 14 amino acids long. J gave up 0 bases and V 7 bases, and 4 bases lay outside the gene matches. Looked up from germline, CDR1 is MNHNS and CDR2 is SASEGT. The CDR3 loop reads CASMTDRVNTEAFF. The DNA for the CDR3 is TGTGCCAGCATGACGGACAGGGTGAACACTGAAGCTTTCTTT.

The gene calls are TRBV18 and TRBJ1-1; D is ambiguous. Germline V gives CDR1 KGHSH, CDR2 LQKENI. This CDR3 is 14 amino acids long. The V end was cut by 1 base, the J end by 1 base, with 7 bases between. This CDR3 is CASSPRRENTEAFF. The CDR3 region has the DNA TGTGCCAGCTCACCACGACGGGAGAACACTGAAGCTTTCTTT.

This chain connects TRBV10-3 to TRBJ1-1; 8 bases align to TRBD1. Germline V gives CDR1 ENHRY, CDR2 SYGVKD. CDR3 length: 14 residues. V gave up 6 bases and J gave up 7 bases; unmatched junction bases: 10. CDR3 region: CAIRGQEQTGEAFF. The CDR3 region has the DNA TGTGCCATCAGGGGACAGGAACAAACGGGTGAAGCTTTCTTT.

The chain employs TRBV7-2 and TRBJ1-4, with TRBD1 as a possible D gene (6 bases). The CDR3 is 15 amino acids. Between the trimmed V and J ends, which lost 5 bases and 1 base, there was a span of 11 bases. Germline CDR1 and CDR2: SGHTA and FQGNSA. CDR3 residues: CASSAGGRTNEKLFF. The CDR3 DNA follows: TGTGCCAGCAGCGCCGGGGGGCGAACTAATGAAAAACTGTTTTTT.

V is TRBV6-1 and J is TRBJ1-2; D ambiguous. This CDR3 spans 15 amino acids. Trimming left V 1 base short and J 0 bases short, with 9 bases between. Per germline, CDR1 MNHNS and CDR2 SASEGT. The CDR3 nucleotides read TGTGCCAGCAGTGAAGGTGTCAGATCTAACTATGGCTACACCTTC. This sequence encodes CASSEGVRSNYGYTF.

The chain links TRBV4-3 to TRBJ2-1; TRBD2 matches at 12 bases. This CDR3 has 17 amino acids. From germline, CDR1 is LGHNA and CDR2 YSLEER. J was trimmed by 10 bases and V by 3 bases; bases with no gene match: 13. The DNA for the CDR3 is TGCGCCAGCAGCCACGAGGGACTAGCGGGTAGCTTAGCGGAGCAGTTCTTC. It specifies CASSHEGLAGSLAEQFF.

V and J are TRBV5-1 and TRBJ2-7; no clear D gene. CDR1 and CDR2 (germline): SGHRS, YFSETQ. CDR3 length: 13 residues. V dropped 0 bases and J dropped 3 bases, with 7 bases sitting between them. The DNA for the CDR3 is TGCGCCAGCAGCTTGGGGGCCCGCTACGAGCAGTACTTC. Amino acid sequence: CASSLGARYEQYF.

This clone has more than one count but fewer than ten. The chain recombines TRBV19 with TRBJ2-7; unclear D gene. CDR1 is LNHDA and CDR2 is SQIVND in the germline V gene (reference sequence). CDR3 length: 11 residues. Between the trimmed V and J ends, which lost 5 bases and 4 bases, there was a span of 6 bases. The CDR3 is CASSPQYEQYF. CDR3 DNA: TGTGCCAGTAGTCCACAGTACGAGCAGTACTTC.

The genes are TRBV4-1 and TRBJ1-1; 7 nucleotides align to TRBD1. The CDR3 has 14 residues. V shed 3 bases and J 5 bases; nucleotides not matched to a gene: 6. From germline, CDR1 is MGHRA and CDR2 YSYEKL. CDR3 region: CASSHVGGTTEAFF. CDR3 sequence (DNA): TGCGCCAGCAGCCACGTAGGGGGCACAACTGAAGCTTTCTTT.

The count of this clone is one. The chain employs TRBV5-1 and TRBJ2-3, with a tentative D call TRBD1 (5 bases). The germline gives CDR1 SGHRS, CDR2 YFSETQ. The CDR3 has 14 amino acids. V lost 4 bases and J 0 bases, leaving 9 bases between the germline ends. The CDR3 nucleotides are TGCGCCAGCAGCACGACAGATAGCACAGATACGCAGTATTTT. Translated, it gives CASSTTDSTDTQYF. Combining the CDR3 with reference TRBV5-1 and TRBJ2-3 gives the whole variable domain KAGVTQTPRYLIKTRGQQVTLSCSPISGHRSVSWYQQTPGQGLQFLFEYFSETQRNKGNFPGRFSGRQFSNSRSEMNVSTLELGDSALYLCASSTTDSTDTQYFGPGTRLTVL.

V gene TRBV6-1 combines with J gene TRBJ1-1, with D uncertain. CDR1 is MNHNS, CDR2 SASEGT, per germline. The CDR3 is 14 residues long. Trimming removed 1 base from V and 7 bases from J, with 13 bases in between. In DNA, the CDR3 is TGTGCCAGCAGTGAAGGCAGAGAGGGTTATGAAGCTTTCTTT. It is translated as CASSEGREGYEAFF.

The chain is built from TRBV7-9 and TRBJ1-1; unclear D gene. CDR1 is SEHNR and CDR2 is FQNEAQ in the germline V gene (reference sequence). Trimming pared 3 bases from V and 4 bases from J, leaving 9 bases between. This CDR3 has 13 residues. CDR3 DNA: TGTGCCAGCAGCTTGTCCGGGTTCACTGAAGCTTTCTTT. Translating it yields CASSLSGFTEAFF.

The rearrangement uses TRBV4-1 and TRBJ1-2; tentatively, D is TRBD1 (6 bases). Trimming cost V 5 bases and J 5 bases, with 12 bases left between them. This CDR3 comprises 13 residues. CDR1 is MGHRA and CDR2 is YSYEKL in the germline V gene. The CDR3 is CASSVQGSYGYTF. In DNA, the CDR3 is TGCGCCAGCAGCGTACAGGGAAGTTATGGCTACACCTTC.

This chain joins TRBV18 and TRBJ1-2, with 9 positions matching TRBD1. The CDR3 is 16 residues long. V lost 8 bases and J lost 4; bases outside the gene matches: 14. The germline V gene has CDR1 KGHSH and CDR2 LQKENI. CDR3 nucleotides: TGTGCCAGCACCCCTGTCACGGGGACAGGGTCCTATGGCTACACCTTC. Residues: CASTPVTGTGSYGYTF.

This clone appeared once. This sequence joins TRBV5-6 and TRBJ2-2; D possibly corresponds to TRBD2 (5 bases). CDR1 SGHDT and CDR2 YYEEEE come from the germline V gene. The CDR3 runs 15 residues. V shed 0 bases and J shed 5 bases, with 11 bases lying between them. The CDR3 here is CASSLAGLSTGELFF. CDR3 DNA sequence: TGTGCCAGCAGCTTGGCCGGACTTTCTACCGGGGAGCTGTTTTTT.

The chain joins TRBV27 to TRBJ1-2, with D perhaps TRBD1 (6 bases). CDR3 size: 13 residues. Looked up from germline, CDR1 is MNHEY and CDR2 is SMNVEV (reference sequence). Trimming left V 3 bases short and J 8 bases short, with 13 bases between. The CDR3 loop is CASSFLGQQGYTF. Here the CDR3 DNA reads TGTGCCAGCAGTTTCTTAGGACAGCAGGGCTACACCTTC.

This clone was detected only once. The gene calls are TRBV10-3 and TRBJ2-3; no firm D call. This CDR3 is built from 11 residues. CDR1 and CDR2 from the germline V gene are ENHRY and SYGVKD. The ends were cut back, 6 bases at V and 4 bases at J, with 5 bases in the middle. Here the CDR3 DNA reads TGTGCCATCAGGGCGGCAGATACGCAGTATTTT. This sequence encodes CAIRAADTQYF.